This T cell receptor (beta chain) was observed in a study of shared clonotypes between healthy human individuals. General observations from the study: It was observed that roughly 4.8% of naive CD4 clonotypes were shared across several donors. Researchers found naive subsets generally carried larger estimated richness than memory subsets.

V was trimmed by 5 bases and J by 4 bases, leaving 7 bases between them. This CDR3 spans 12 amino acids. CDR1 MDHEN and CDR2 SYDVKM come from the germline V gene. About this clone: Its antigen remains unidentified. The same CDR3 can be traced to other DNA sequences in this sample.

Negatively enriched CD4+ T cells were divided by CD45RA into naive and memory. Execution of the assay was at deep level. The protocol was immunoSEQ multiplex PCR, while the TCRdb copy is restricted to in-frame clones and leaves out a portion. The sample carries 950,000 to 1,100,000 clones, around 76% recorded once. J is TRBJ2-3 and V is TRBV28; unclear D gene. The sequenced sample was memory CD4+ T cells sorted from blood. This sample's subset: CD45RA-negative fraction. The origin of this receptor is a young man in good health. The chain's CDR3 is CASSRLADTQYF. CDR3 nucleotides: TGTGCCAGCAGTCGACTTGCAGATACGCAGTATTTT.